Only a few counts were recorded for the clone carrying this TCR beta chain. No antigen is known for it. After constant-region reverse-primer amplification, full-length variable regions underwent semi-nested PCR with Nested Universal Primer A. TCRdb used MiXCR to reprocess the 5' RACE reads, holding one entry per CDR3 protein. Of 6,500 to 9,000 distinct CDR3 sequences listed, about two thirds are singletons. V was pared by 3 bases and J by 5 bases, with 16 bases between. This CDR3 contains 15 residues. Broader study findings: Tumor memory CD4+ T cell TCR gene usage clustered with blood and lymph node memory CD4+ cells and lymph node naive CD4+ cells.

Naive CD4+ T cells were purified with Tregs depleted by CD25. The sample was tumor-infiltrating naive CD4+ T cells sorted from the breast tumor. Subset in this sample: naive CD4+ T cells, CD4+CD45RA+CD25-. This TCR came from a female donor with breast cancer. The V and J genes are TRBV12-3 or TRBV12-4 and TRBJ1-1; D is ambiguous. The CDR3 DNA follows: TGTGCCAGCAGTTTCTTAGGCGGGGTTAGTACTGAAGCTTTCTTT. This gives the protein CASSFLGGVSTEAFF.